The 21 T cell receptor beta chains listed next were all sequenced from one sample in a study of CD8+ T cells in alopecia areata. Indicated treatment: oral pan-JAK inhibitor, 5-10 mg twice daily. cDNA reverse transcribed from extracted RNA served as the sequencing template. Clones were read by immunoSEQ multiplex PCR, and TCRdb kept only the in-frame ones, dropping some. The sample lists approximately 190,000 clones; nearly 60% were seen once. The specimen comprised CD4+ T cells sorted from blood, sampled at week 24, from a patient treated with tofacitinib. The source of these receptors is a human donor with alopecia areata.

This clone has just a few counts. The rearrangement joins TRBV10-3 to TRBJ2-6; D gene uncertain. The V end lost 4 bases, the J end lost 3 bases, and 10 bases lay between the germline ends. CDR3 length equals 15 residues. In germline, CDR1 is ENHRY, CDR2 SYGVKD. CDR3 DNA sequence: TGTGCCATCAGTGGGGGTGGGCTTGGGGCCAACGTCCTGACTTTC. As protein: CAISGGGLGANVLTF.

The chain employs TRBV7-2 and TRBJ2-5; D could derive from TRBD1 or TRBD2 (5 bases each). This CDR3 spans 16 amino acids. The germline V and J ends were trimmed by 1 base and 1 base, with 13 bases remaining between them. Germline V lookup: CDR1 SGHTA, CDR2 FQGNSA. The CDR3 sequence is CASSLGPGAAQETQYF. The CDR3 nucleotides are TGTGCCAGCAGCTTAGGACCCGGGGCCGCCCAAGAGACCCAGTACTTC.

This chain uses TRBV5-4 with TRBJ2-7; possibly TRBD1 for D (6 bases). CDR1 SGHNT and CDR2 YYREEE come from the germline V gene (reference sequence). Trimming shortened V by 2 bases and J by 1 base, and 7 bases separated the two germline ends. The CDR3 has 13 amino acids. The CDR3 region is CASSLQGSYEQYF. The CDR3 region has the DNA TGTGCCAGCAGCTTACAGGGTTCCTACGAGCAGTACTTC.

This clone appeared a few times. CDR3 amino acids: CAWSEIIAGTQYF. CDR3 nucleotide sequence: TGTGCCTGGAGTGAAATTATAGCGGGAACCCAGTACTTC. The J gene is TRBJ2-5, the V gene TRBV30; the match to TRBD2 covers 8 bases. Germline V gene data show CDR1 as GTSNPN and CDR2 as SVGIG (reference sequence). CDR3 length equals 13 residues. V lost 1 base, J lost 8 bases, and 6 bases stayed unmatched.

The chain combines TRBV18 with TRBJ2-7; 8 bases line up with TRBD1. J lost 0 bases, V lost 1 base, and 11 bases had no gene match. This CDR3 has 18 amino acids. The germline V gene has CDR1 KGHSH and CDR2 LQKENI. CDR3 sequence reads: CASSPRVLSDRVSYEQYF. CDR3 DNA sequence: TGTGCCAGCTCACCACGGGTTCTTTCGGACAGGGTCTCCTACGAGCAGTACTTC.

This clone was seen a few times. The chain uses TRBV2 and TRBJ2-7; 7 bases are shared with TRBD2. In germline, CDR1 is SNHLY, CDR2 FYNNEI. CDR3 length: 17 amino acids. After removal of 3 bases from V and 4 bases from J, the junction contained 15 bases not matched to a gene. The CDR3 loop is CASSENSWAGVEYEQYF. CDR3 bases: TGTGCCAGCAGTGAGAATAGTTGGGCGGGAGTTGAGTACGAGCAGTACTTC.

The V and J genes are TRBV7-9 and TRBJ2-6; TRBD1 aligns across 10 bases. Germline V gene sequence: CDR1 SEHNR, CDR2 FQNEAQ (reference sequence). This CDR3 comprises 17 residues. J was trimmed by 3 bases and V by 3 bases; bases with no gene match: 5. The CDR3 DNA reads as TGTGCCAGCAGCTTGGGACAGGGGTCGGGTGGGGCCAACGTCCTGACTTTC. Translated, it gives CASSLGQGSGGANVLTF.

V and J are TRBV30 and TRBJ1-1, with no clear D. Trimming removed 0 bases from V and 5 bases from J, with 10 bases in between. CDR1 is GTSNPN and CDR2 is SVGIG in the germline V gene (reference sequence). The CDR3 spans 13 residues. DNA for the CDR3: TGTGCCTGGAGTGTAATTGGGCAAACTGAAGCTTTCTTT. Translated: CAWSVIGQTEAFF.

This clone appeared a few times. J is TRBJ2-1 and V is TRBV19; no clear D gene. Germline V CDR1 and CDR2: LNHDA, SQIVND (reference sequence). The CDR3 spans 16 residues. The V end was cut by 4 bases, the J end by 7 bases, with 20 bases between. The CDR3 sequence is CASSTRDPARLNEQFF. The CDR3, as DNA: TGTGCCAGTAGTACACGCGATCCAGCCCGGTTGAATGAGCAGTTCTTC.

The rearrangement links TRBV27 to TRBJ2-2, with D perhaps matching TRBD1 (6 bases). CDR3 length: 13 residues. V gave up 2 bases and J gave up 8 bases, with 9 bases separating them. Germline values: CDR1 MNHEY, CDR2 SMNVEV (reference sequence). This chain's CDR3 is CASSLTGTGELFF. DNA of the CDR3: TGTGCCAGCAGTTTAACAGGGACAGGGGAGCTGTTTTTT.

V is TRBV29-1 and J is TRBJ2-7; 11 bases line up with TRBD1. The V segment lost 7 bases and the J segment 0 bases; nucleotides outside the gene matches: 5. Germline V gene lookup returns CDR1 SQVTM and CDR2 ANQGSEA. The CDR3 is 14 amino acids. The CDR3 spells CSATGTGGSYEQYF. In DNA form, the CDR3 reads TGCAGCGCAACCGGGACAGGGGGCTCCTACGAGCAGTACTTC.

This clone was seen more than once but under ten times. V and J are TRBV10-3 and TRBJ2-1, with 8 bases fitting TRBD2. Germline V CDR1 and CDR2: ENHRY, SYGVKD. CDR3 length equals 15 residues. J was trimmed by 4 bases and V by 3 bases; bases with no gene match: 5. The CDR3 spells CAISDRGLEYNEQFF. CDR3 bases: TGTGCCATCAGTGACCGGGGACTAGAATACAATGAGCAGTTCTTC.

The DNA of the CDR3 is TGTGCCAGTAGTGACCAGGGCTCCTACGAGCAGTACTTC. Translated, it gives CASSDQGSYEQYF. V gene TRBV19 combines with J gene TRBJ2-7; perhaps TRBD1 as D (5 bases). This CDR3 is 13 amino acids long. CDR1 and CDR2 (germline): LNHDA, SQIVND (reference sequence). V lost 5 bases and J 0 bases, leaving 8 bases between the germline ends.

The V call is TRBV14, the J call TRBJ2-7; D gene uncertain. Per germline, CDR1 SGHDN and CDR2 FVKESK. The CDR3 extends over 12 amino acids. V was clipped by 4 bases and J by 7 bases, with 11 bases between them. The CDR3 sequence: CASSPSELEQYF. DNA of the CDR3: TGTGCCAGCAGCCCGTCGGAGTTGGAGCAGTACTTC.

This clone was detected once. J is TRBJ1-3 and V is TRBV7-2, with D possibly being TRBD1 (6 bases). V lost 9 bases to trimming and J lost 4 bases, with 10 bases between them. The germline V gene encodes CDR1 SGHTA and CDR2 FQGNSA. This CDR3 comprises 12 residues. The CDR3 DNA reads TGTGCCAGTCGAGGGGGAGGAAACACCATATATTTT. Protein sequence: CASRGGGNTIYF.

V and J are TRBV29-1 and TRBJ1-1, with 9 bases lining up with TRBD1. Germline V lookup: CDR1 SQVTM, CDR2 ANQGSEA. The CDR3 runs 17 residues. The V gene end was trimmed by 5 bases and the J gene end by 5 bases; junction bases not matched to a gene: 18. The CDR3 coding sequence is TGCAGCGTTCGGAGGGGAACACAGGGGGCACGTGGGACTGAAGCTTTCTTT. It yields the protein CSVRRGTQGARGTEAFF.

The CDR3, as DNA: TGTGCCAGTCGTGTGACTAGCGGGAGGGCCCTCGGCACCGGGGAGCTGTTTTTT. Translated: CASRVTSGRALGTGELFF. This chain links TRBV19 with TRBJ2-2; TRBD2 agrees at 14 bases. CDR1 and CDR2 (germline): LNHDA, SQIVND (reference sequence). V was pared by 8 bases and J by 4 bases, with 12 bases of the junction left unmatched. The CDR3 loop spans 18 amino acids.

This rearrangement joins TRBV5-1 to TRBJ2-4, with 9 bases fitting TRBD1. CDR1 SGHRS and CDR2 YFSETQ come from the germline V gene. The length of the CDR3 is 18 residues. V trimming: 4 bases; J trimming: 6 bases; junction bases outside the gene matches: 17. CDR3 protein: CASSPVVRDRVNGNIQYF. CDR3 nucleotide sequence: TGCGCCAGCAGCCCAGTGGTCCGGGACAGGGTAAACGGAAACATTCAGTACTTC.

This clone was found a few times. V and J are TRBV30 and TRBJ2-1; the match to TRBD2 covers 13 bases. Germline V gene lookup returns CDR1 GTSNPN and CDR2 SVGIG (reference sequence). V gave up 5 bases and J gave up 7 bases; unmatched junction bases: 8. The CDR3 runs to 15 residues. The CDR3 region is CAWETSGRIWNEQFF. The CDR3 coding sequence is TGTGCCTGGGAGACTAGCGGGAGGATCTGGAATGAGCAGTTCTTC. Based on the CDR3 plus reference TRBV30 and TRBJ2-1, the full variable domain is SQTIHQWPATLVQPVGSPLSLECTVEGTSNPNLYWYRQAAGRGLQLLFYSVGIGQISSEVPQNLSASRPQDRQFILSSKKLLLSDSGFYLCAWETSGRIWNEQFFGPGTRLTVL.

The rearrangement links TRBV19 to TRBJ2-1, with D uncertain. The CDR3 is 12 residues long. V lost 3 bases and J 8 bases, leaving 8 bases between the germline ends. CDR1 LNHDA and CDR2 SQIVND come from the germline V gene (reference sequence). The CDR3 region has the DNA TGTGCCAGTAGTATCTCTGGGCATGAGCAGTTCTTC. This codes for CASSISGHEQFF.

The V and J genes are TRBV30 and TRBJ2-5, with D uncertain. Trimming cost V 4 bases and J 5 bases, with 8 bases left between them. There are 11 residues in the CDR3. CDR1 is GTSNPN, CDR2 SVGIG, per germline (reference sequence). CDR3 DNA: TGTGCCTGGAAGGACGTCGAGACCCAGTACTTC. It translates to CAWKDVETQYF.